Listed below are T cell receptor beta chains from one sample, sequenced in a study of blood T cells in healthy people across ages. MiXCR, applied by TCRdb to the 5' RACE reads, yields one record per CDR3 protein. The table lists more than 800,000 distinct CDR3 sequences, under 35% of them singletons. Specimen: blood. All receptors derive from a woman older than 75 in good health. The CDR3 runs from the conserved cysteine through the conserved F or W. A D gene is named only where the DNA matches it firmly.

V gene,J gene,D gene,CDR3 protein
TRBV11-2,TRBJ2-7,TRBD2,CASSLGTTSGAYEQYF
TRBV6-5,TRBJ1-6,-,CASSQARSPLHF
TRBV3-1,TRBJ1-2,-,CASSPPTLRRGYTF
TRBV29-1,TRBJ2-7,-,CSIRTSYEQYF
TRBV5-5,TRBJ2-6,-,CASSVFTGSGANVLTF
TRBV7-9,TRBJ1-2,TRBD1,CASSARQGGNFYGYTF
TRBV6-6,TRBJ2-1,TRBD1,CASSYPKEGTGNNEQFF
TRBV11-2,TRBJ1-5,-,CASSGSKEVGNQPQHF
TRBV21-1,TRBJ2-7,-,CASSRGRVRSYEQYF
TRBV20-1,TRBJ2-1,-,CSTMDFGGYNEQFF
TRBV4-3,TRBJ1-2,-,CASSQDSVGDSFYGYTF
TRBV5-6,TRBJ2-1,-,CASTPLGGASNEQFF
TRBV5-6,TRBJ2-3,-,CASSLAWSGDTQYF
TRBV5-6,TRBJ2-5,TRBD1,CASSLEHRGSQETQYF
TRBV20-1,TRBJ2-3,TRBD2,CSAILTGGRGVTDTQYF
TRBV5-1,TRBJ1-1,TRBD1,CASSLKTGSITEAFF
TRBV27,TRBJ2-1,-,CASSLAGTHEQFF
TRBV20-1,TRBJ1-1,-,CSASNFRGLNTEAFF
TRBV7-2,TRBJ2-2,TRBD1,CASSHDRVGTGELFF
TRBV4-3,TRBJ2-1,-,CASSQDLFNEQFF
TRBV15,TRBJ2-5,-,CATSREYRYGQYF
TRBV5-1,TRBJ2-3,-,CASSLPGTDAQYF
TRBV3-1,TRBJ2-7,TRBD1,CASSHAPGQGSYEQYF
TRBV3-1,TRBJ2-5,TRBD2,CASSKSGTQETQYF
TRBV12-3/TRBV12-4,TRBJ1-6,-,CASQLARNSPLHF
TRBV5-1,TRBJ2-1,TRBD1,CASRPGTGGRVIYNEQFF
TRBV20-1,TRBJ2-5,TRBD2,CSARALAGATTQYF
TRBV7-2,TRBJ2-5,TRBD1,CASINLGGLAETQYF
TRBV6-6,TRBJ2-3,-,CATLGGLYTDTQYF
TRBV19,TRBJ2-7,-,CASSITGTGPYEQYF
TRBV7-2,TRBJ1-1,-,CASRQGGGTEAFF
TRBV14,TRBJ2-1,TRBD2,CASSPRRLAGGGEQFF
TRBV6-5,TRBJ2-5,-,CASSYGRSRETQYF
TRBV4-1,TRBJ2-7,-,CASSHPTPTVSYEQYF
TRBV20-1,TRBJ2-5,-,CSEKGPPQETQYF
TRBV12-3/TRBV12-4,TRBJ1-5,-,CASSPTGQPRNQPQHF
TRBV6-5,TRBJ1-5,-,CASSPVTGGNQPQHF
TRBV6-5,TRBJ1-6,-,CASRTTNNSPLHF
TRBV20-1,TRBJ1-6,-,CSARGGNSPLHF
TRBV30,TRBJ2-7,-,CARTTANEQYF
TRBV7-4,TRBJ1-4,-,CASSLSMGRTNEKLFF
TRBV7-2,TRBJ2-7,-,CASSSLNEQYF
TRBV12-3/TRBV12-4,TRBJ2-1,-,CAPWDNEQFF
TRBV29-1,TRBJ2-6,-,CSVDEGLGANVLTF
TRBV7-2,TRBJ2-1,TRBD1,CASSLRLDRGRANEQFF
TRBV5-5,TRBJ2-2,-,CASSLRDSYTGELFF
TRBV13,TRBJ2-4,TRBD2,CASSFVASGENIQYF
TRBV18,TRBJ2-1,-,CASRSTESSYNEQFF